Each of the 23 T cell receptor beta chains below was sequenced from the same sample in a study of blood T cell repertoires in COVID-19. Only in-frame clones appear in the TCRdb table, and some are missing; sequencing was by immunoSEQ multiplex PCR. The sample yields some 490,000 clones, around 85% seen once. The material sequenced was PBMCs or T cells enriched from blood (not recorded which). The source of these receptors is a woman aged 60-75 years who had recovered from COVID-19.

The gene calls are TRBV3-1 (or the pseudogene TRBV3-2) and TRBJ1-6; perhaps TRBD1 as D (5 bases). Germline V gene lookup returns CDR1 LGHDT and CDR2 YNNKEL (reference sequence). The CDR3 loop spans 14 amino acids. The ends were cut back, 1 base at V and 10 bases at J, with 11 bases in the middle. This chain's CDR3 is CASSQVRESSPLHF. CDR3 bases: TGTGCCAGCAGCCAAGTCAGGGAAAGCTCACCCCTCCACTTT.

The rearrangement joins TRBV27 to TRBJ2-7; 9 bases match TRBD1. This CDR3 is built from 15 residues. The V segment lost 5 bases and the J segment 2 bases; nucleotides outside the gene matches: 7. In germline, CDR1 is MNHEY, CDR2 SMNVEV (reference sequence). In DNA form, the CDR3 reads TGTGCCAGCAGTCTGGGGACAGGGTTTACCTACGAGCAGTACTTC. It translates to CASSLGTGFTYEQYF.

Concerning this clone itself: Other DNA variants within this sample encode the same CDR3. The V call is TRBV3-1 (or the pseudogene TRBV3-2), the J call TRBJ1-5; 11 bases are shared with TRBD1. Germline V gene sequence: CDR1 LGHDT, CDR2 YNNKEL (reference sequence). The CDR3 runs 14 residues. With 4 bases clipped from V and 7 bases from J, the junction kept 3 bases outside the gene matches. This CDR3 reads CASSRTGGGQPQHF. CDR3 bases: TGTGCCAGCAGCCGGACAGGGGGCGGGCAGCCCCAGCATTTT.

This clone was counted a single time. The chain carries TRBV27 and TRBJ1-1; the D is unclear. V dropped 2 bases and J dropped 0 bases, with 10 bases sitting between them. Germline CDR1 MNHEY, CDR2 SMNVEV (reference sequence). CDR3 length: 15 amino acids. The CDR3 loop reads CASSLTVGMNTEAFF. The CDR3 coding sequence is TGTGCCAGCAGTTTAACTGTTGGTATGAACACTGAAGCTTTCTTT.

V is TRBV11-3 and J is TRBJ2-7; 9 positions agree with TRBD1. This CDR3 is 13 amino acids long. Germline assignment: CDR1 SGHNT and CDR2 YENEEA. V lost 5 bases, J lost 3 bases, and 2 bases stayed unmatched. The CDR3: CASSTGQGYEQYF. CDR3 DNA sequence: TGTGCCAGCAGCACGGGACAGGGCTACGAGCAGTACTTC. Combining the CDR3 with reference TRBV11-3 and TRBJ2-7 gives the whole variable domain EAGVVQSPRYKIIEKKQPVAFWCNPISGHNTLYWYLQNLGQGPELLIRYENEEAVDDSQLPKDRFSAERLKGVDSTLKIQPAELGDSAVYLCASSTGQGYEQYFGPGTRLTVT.

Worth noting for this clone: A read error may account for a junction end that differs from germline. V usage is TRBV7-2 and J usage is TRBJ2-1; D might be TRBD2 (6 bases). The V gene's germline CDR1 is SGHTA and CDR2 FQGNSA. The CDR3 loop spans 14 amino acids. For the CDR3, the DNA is TGTGCCAGCATAAGGAGTAGCGGCTACAGTGAGCAGTTCTTC. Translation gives CASIRSSGYSEQFF.

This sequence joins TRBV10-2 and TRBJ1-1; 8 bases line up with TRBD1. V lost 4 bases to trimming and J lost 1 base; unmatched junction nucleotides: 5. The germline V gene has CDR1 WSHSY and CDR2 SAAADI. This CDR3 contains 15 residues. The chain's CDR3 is CASSVAGGWNTEAFF. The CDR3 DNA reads TGCGCCAGCAGTGTGGCAGGGGGCTGGAACACTGAAGCTTTCTTT.

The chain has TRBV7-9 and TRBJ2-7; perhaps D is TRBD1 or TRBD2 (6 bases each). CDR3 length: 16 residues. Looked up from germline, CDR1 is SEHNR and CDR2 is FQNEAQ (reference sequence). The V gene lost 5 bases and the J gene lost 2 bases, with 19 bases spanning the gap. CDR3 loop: CASSLGGGQRAYEQYF. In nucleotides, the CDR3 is TGTGCCAGCAGCCTAGGAGGGGGACAAAGGGCCTACGAGCAGTACTTC.

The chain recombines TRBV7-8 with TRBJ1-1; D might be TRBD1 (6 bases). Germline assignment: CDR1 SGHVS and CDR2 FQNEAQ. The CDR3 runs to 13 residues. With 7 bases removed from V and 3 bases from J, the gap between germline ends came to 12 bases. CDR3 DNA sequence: TGTGCCAGCAACCAAGGGGGGGACACTGAAGCTTTCTTT. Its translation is CASNQGGDTEAFF.

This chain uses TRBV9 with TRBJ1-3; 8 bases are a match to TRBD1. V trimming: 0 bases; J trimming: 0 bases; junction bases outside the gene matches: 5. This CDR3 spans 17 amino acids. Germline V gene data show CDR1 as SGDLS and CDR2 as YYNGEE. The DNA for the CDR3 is TGTGCCAGCAGCGTAGAAGGACAGGGATACTCTGGAAACACCATATATTTT. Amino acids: CASSVEGQGYSGNTIYF.

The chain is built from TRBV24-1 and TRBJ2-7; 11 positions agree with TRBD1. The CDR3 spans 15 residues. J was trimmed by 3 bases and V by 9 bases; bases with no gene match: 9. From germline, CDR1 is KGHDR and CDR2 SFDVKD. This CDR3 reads CATGAAGTGGYEQYF. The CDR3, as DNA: TGTGCCACCGGGGCAGCGGGGACAGGGGGCTACGAGCAGTACTTC.

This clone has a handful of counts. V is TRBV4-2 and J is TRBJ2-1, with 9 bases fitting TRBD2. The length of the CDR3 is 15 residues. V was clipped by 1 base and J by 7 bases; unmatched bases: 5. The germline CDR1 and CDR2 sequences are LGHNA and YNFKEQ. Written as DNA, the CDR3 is TGTGCCAGCAGCCAAGGAGCGGGGGGCGGGAATGAGCAGTTCTTC. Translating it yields CASSQGAGGGNEQFF.

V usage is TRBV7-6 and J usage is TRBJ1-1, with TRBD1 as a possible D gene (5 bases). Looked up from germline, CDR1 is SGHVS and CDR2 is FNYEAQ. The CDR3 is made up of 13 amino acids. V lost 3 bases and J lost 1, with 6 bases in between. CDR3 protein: CASSFQGNTEAFF. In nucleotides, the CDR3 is TGTGCCAGCAGCTTTCAGGGGAACACTGAAGCTTTCTTT.

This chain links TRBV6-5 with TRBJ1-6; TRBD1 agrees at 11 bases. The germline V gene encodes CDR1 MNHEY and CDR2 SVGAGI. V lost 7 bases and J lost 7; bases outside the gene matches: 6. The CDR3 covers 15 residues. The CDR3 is CASTWTGGANSPLHF. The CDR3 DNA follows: TGTGCCAGCACTTGGACAGGGGGCGCGAATTCACCCCTCCACTTT.

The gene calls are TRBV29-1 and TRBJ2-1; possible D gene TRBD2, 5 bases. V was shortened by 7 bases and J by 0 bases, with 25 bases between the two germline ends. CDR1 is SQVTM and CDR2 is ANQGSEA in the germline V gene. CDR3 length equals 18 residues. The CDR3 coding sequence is TGCAGCGCCCGTCGGGCCAGGAAGACTATCAGCTCCTACAATGAGCAGTTCTTC. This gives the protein CSARRARKTISSYNEQFF.

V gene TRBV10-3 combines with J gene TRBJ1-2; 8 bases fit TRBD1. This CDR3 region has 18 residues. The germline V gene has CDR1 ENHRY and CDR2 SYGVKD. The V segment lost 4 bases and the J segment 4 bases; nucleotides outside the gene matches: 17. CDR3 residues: CAISGTPTGGGNSYGYTF. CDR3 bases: TGTGCCATCAGTGGGACTCCAACAGGGGGGGGCAATAGCTATGGCTACACCTTC.

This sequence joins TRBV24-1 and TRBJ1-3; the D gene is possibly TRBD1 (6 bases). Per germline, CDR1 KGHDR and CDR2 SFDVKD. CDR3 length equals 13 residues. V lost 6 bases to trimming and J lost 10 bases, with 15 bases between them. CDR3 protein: CATSRDTQETIYF. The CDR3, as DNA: TGTGCCACCAGTAGGGACACCCAGGAGACCATATATTTT.

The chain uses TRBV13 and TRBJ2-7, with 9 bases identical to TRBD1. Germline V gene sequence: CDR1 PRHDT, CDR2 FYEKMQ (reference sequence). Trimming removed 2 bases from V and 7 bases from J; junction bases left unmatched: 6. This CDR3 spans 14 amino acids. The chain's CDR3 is CASSLSQGAREQYF. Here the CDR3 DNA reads TGTGCCAGCAGCTTATCACAGGGGGCGCGGGAGCAGTACTTC.

Here the CDR3 reads CAISPQGGTYNEQFF. The DNA for the CDR3 is TGTGCCATCAGCCCCCAAGGGGGTACCTACAATGAGCAGTTCTTC. V gene TRBV10-3 combines with J gene TRBJ2-1; a weak D match, TRBD1 (6 bases). Germline CDR1 is ENHRY and CDR2 is SYGVKD. The CDR3 is 15 residues long. Deletions cut 6 bases from V and 2 bases from J, with 14 bases between.

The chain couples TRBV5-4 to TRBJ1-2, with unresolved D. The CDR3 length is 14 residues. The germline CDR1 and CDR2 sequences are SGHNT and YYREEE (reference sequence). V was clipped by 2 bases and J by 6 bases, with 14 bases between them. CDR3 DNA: TGTGCCAGCAGCTTCGCGGGATCCGAACATGGCTACACCTTC. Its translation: CASSFAGSEHGYTF.

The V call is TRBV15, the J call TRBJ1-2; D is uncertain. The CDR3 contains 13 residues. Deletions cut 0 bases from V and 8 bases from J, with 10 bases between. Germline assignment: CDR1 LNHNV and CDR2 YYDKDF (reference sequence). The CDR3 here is CATSRDIAGGYTF. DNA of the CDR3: TGTGCCACCAGCAGAGATATTGCGGGGGGCTACACCTTC.

For the CDR3, the DNA is TGTGCCATCAGTGATACAGGGGGCGATGGCTACACCTTC. Protein sequence: CAISDTGGDGYTF. The chain carries TRBV10-3 and TRBJ1-2; TRBD1 aligns across 9 bases. V shed 3 bases and J 6 bases; nucleotides not matched to a gene: 2. This CDR3 is 13 amino acids long. Germline CDR1 is ENHRY and CDR2 is SYGVKD.

The CDR3 nucleotides read TGCGCCAGCAGCTCCTCAGGGGTGGGAGATACGCAGTATTTT. Residues: CASSSSGVGDTQYF. The V and J genes are TRBV5-1 and TRBJ2-3, with D maybe TRBD1 (6 bases). V was pared by 3 bases and J by 5 bases, with 13 bases between. CDR3 length: 14 residues. CDR1 and CDR2 from the germline V gene are SGHRS and YFSETQ.